This entry lists 28 T cell receptor beta chains sequenced from one sample in a study of T cell repertoires in cytomegalovirus infection. MiXCR was run by TCRdb on the reads, yielding one entry per CDR3 protein. This sample yields under 800,000 distinct CDR3 sequences, of which approximately 24% are seen a single time; 6.5% to 10% belongs to the top ten. Sequencing used CD8+ T cells from PBMCs. Receptor source: a human donor in good health (CMV status not recorded). Some clones in this sample may be carry-over from other donors' samples.

This chain links TRBV6-5 with TRBJ1-4; 12 nucleotides line up with TRBD1. The CDR3 consists of 16 residues. J gave up 3 bases and V 6 bases, and 5 bases lay outside the gene matches. Germline CDR1 MNHEY, CDR2 SVGAGI. The CDR3 here is CASRTGTGGPNEKLFF. The CDR3 nucleotides read TGTGCCAGCAGAACCGGGACAGGGGGCCCTAATGAAAAACTGTTTTTT.

A few counts support this clonotype. The chain links TRBV6-1 to TRBJ2-1; tentatively, D is TRBD1 (6 bases). Germline assignment: CDR1 MNHNS and CDR2 SASEGT. The CDR3 contains 14 residues. Trimming stripped 3 bases from V and 2 bases from J, with 8 bases between. DNA of the CDR3: TGTGCCAGCAGTGACAGGGGTCCCTACAATGAGCAGTTCTTC. This gives the protein CASSDRGPYNEQFF.

There are many counts of this clonotype. The chain carries TRBV28 and TRBJ2-1, with 10 bases aligning to TRBD1. J gave up 5 bases and V 6 bases, and 7 bases lay outside the gene matches. The CDR3 is made up of 15 amino acids. Germline CDR1 is MDHEN and CDR2 is SYDVKM. The CDR3 here is CASRGQGLSDNEQFF. The DNA for the CDR3 is TGTGCCAGCAGGGGACAGGGGCTTTCTGACAATGAGCAGTTCTTC.

The chain recombines TRBV14 with TRBJ2-5; unclear D gene. CDR1 and CDR2 (germline): SGHDN, FVKESK. The CDR3 spans 15 residues. The V end lost 1 base, the J end lost 1 base, and 10 bases lay between the germline ends. CDR3 nucleotides: TGTGCCAGCAGCCAAGGGGATTTCTCCCAAGAGACCCAGTACTTC. Translating gives CASSQGDFSQETQYF.

V and J are TRBV27 and TRBJ2-1; 9 bases fit TRBD1. J was trimmed by 0 bases and V by 5 bases; bases with no gene match: 5. The CDR3 consists of 16 residues. Germline loops: CDR1 MNHEY, CDR2 SMNVEV (reference sequence). CDR3 in amino acids: CASSPTTGGSYNEQFF. The CDR3 DNA sequence: TGTGCCAGCAGTCCGACGACAGGGGGCTCCTACAATGAGCAGTTCTTC.

This clonotype was detected ten times or more. The DNA for the CDR3 is TGTGCCGTCAAATGGGACAGGACGGGGGAGCAGTACTTC. This codes for CAVKWDRTGEQYF. The rearrangement links TRBV7-6 to TRBJ2-7; 8 nucleotides agree with TRBD1. V shed 11 bases, J shed 7 bases, and the junction held 13 bases outside the gene matches. Germline CDR1 SGHVS, CDR2 FNYEAQ. CDR3 length: 13 residues.

This clonotype was observed a few times. CDR3 coding DNA: TGTGCCAGCAGTTACCCCCGATCCGGACAGGGGGACACTGAAGCTTTCTTT. It yields the protein CASSYPRSGQGDTEAFF. V usage is TRBV6-1 and J usage is TRBJ1-1; 10 nucleotides align to TRBD1. In germline, CDR1 is MNHNS, CDR2 SASEGT. The V and J ends lost 5 bases and 3 bases, in that order; junction bases with no gene match: 12. The CDR3 totals 17 residues.

As concerns this clonotype: A much larger clonotype is one base distant, so this may be a read error. The chain employs TRBV12-3 or TRBV12-4 and TRBJ1-5, with TRBD1 as a possible D gene (5 bases). This CDR3 spans 13 amino acids. The V gene lost 6 bases and the J gene lost 2 bases, with 8 bases spanning the gap. This CDR3 is CASSVTGNQPQHF. The DNA for the CDR3 is TGTGCCAGCAGCGTGACAGGCAATCAGCCCCAGCATTTT.

Many counts were recorded for this clonotype. This chain links TRBV7-8 with TRBJ1-1; no clear D gene. Germline V gene data show CDR1 as SGHVS and CDR2 as FQNEAQ. The CDR3 has 16 amino acids. V lost 5 bases to trimming and J lost 1 base, with 17 bases between them. The CDR3 spells CASSPPAGRKNTEAFF. The CDR3 DNA sequence: TGTGCCAGCAGCCCTCCCGCCGGCAGGAAGAACACTGAAGCTTTCTTT.

The J gene is TRBJ1-2, the V gene TRBV29-1; D may be TRBD1 (6 bases). Germline CDR1 reads SQVTM; CDR2 reads ANQGSEA. The CDR3 consists of 13 residues. V lost 6 bases and J 3 bases, leaving 14 bases between the germline ends. The CDR3 is CSVQDREDYGYTF. CDR3 DNA: TGCAGCGTCCAGGACAGAGAGGACTATGGCTACACCTTC.

Many counts were recorded for this clonotype. The chain carries TRBV12-3 or TRBV12-4 and TRBJ1-2; D perhaps matches TRBD1 (6 bases). V was cut by 2 bases and J by 6 bases, with 13 bases left in between. The CDR3 covers 14 residues. CDR3 bases: TGTGCCAGCAGTTTATCCCCCAGGGGTAATGGCTACACCTTC. It codes for CASSLSPRGNGYTF.

Only a few counts were recorded for this clonotype. The J gene is TRBJ2-3, the V gene TRBV6-2 or TRBV6-3; the D gene is possibly TRBD2 (6 bases). This CDR3 has 17 amino acids. Trimming removed 6 bases at V and 5 bases at J, with 24 bases between. Germline CDR1 MNHEY, CDR2 SVGEGT. The CDR3 spells CASSLRAAGRRGDTQYF. CDR3 bases: TGTGCCAGCAGCTTAAGGGCGGCTGGCAGGCGGGGAGATACGCAGTATTTT.

The table lists this clonotype with many counts. The chain is built from TRBV28 and TRBJ1-1, with TRBD1 as a possible D gene (5 bases). This CDR3 spans 12 amino acids. Trimming took 5 bases from V and 7 from J, leaving 11 bases between them. Germline-derived CDR1 and CDR2 are MDHEN and SYDVKM. CDR3 sequence (DNA): TGTGCCAGCAGTGGGGGGGACGGTGAAGCTTTCTTT. Protein sequence: CASSGGDGEAFF.

This clonotype was detected ten times or more. J is TRBJ1-2 and V is TRBV12-3 or TRBV12-4, with 12 bases identical to TRBD1. The CDR3 contains 14 residues. The V and J ends lost 7 bases and 6 bases, in that order; junction bases with no gene match: 6. The DNA for the CDR3 is TGTGCCAGCAAACCGGGACAGGGGGCGCATGGCTACACCTTC. Amino acids: CASKPGQGAHGYTF.

The chain uses TRBV7-9 and TRBJ1-4; D is possibly TRBD1 (5 bases). Germline values: CDR1 SEHNR, CDR2 FQNEAQ (reference sequence). V was trimmed by 10 bases and J by 6 bases, leaving 24 bases between them. The CDR3 loop spans 16 amino acids. Here the CDR3 DNA reads TGTGCCATCCCCGGAGGCCTCCCAGCGGGGGATGAAAAACTGTTTTTT. It specifies CAIPGGLPAGDEKLFF.

The chain uses TRBV5-6 and TRBJ1-3; the D gene is possibly TRBD1 (5 bases). Germline lookup yields CDR1 SGHDT and CDR2 YYEEEE. V lost 5 bases and J lost 0, with 9 bases in between. The CDR3 extends over 14 amino acids. CDR3: CASRGTVSGNTIYF. The CDR3 nucleotides are TGTGCCAGCAGGGGGACGGTCTCTGGAAACACCATATATTTT.

V usage is TRBV7-9 and J usage is TRBJ1-1; the D is unclear. Between the trimmed V and J ends, which lost 4 bases and 4 bases, there was a span of 16 bases. This CDR3 spans 15 amino acids. The germline V gene has CDR1 SEHNR and CDR2 FQNEAQ (reference sequence). CDR3 region: CASSSSLWIRTEAFF. The CDR3, as DNA: TGTGCCAGCAGCTCCTCCCTCTGGATTCGCACTGAAGCTTTCTTT.

This sequence joins TRBV7-4 and TRBJ2-1, with 8 bases fitting TRBD2. This CDR3 comprises 15 residues. Germline V gives CDR1 SGHVT, CDR2 SQSDAQ. J gave up 8 bases and V 5 bases, and 11 bases lay outside the gene matches. In DNA, the CDR3 is TGTGCCAGCAGCCGGGAGGGCAGGGGAGGCGATGAGCAGTTCTTC. Translated, it gives CASSREGRGGDEQFF.

This clonotype was detected only a few times. V gene TRBV20-1 combines with J gene TRBJ1-2, with a tentative D call TRBD1 (5 bases). The length of the CDR3 is 14 residues. In germline, CDR1 is DFQATT, CDR2 SNEGSKA (reference sequence). V shed 2 bases and J shed 2 bases, with 12 bases lying between them. CDR3: CSARFPGTNYGYTF. In DNA, the CDR3 is TGCAGTGCTAGATTTCCAGGGACCAACTATGGCTACACCTTC.

The chain is built from TRBV14 and TRBJ2-5, with D perhaps matching TRBD2 (6 bases). Germline lookup yields CDR1 SGHDN and CDR2 FVKESK. CDR3 length equals 16 residues. The V end was cut by 3 bases, the J end by 5 bases, with 19 bases between. CDR3 nucleotides: TGTGCCAGCAGCCAGGGTCGGCGCCTAGGAGGGGAGACCCAGTACTTC. Its protein is CASSQGRRLGGETQYF.

This clonotype was seen repeatedly, ten times or more. The J gene is TRBJ2-1, the V gene TRBV7-2, with no clear D. This CDR3 comprises 14 residues. The germline CDR1 and CDR2 sequences are SGHTA and FQGNSA. V shed 5 bases and J shed 5 bases, with 13 bases lying between them. The CDR3 DNA is TGTGCCAGCAGCCCCATCGGCGCGAACAATGAGCAGTTCTTC. Its protein is CASSPIGANNEQFF.

This clonotype was seen more than once but under ten times. This sequence joins TRBV7-6 and TRBJ1-5; D gene unclear. V lost 0 bases and J lost 7, with 10 bases in between. This CDR3 is built from 14 residues. Germline CDR1 is SGHVS and CDR2 is FNYEAQ. Here the CDR3 DNA reads TGTGCCAGCAGCTTAGCGGGCGAGGGCCAGCCCCAGCATTTT. Encoded protein: CASSLAGEGQPQHF.

The chain links TRBV6-8 to TRBJ2-4; D not resolved. Per the germline V gene, CDR1 is MNHGY and CDR2 is SAAAGT. The V gene lost 10 bases and the J gene lost 9 bases, with 10 bases spanning the gap. This CDR3 is built from 10 residues. CDR3 DNA sequence: TGTGCCACATCGGATTTCATTCAGTACTTC. This encodes CATSDFIQYF.

CDR3 nucleotides: TGTGCCAGCAGTTTTTTGGTTTGGAGGGCGGGTTATAGCAATCAGCCCCAGCATTTT. This sequence encodes CASSFLVWRAGYSNQPQHF. The gene calls are TRBV12-3 or TRBV12-4 and TRBJ1-5; D gene uncertain. This CDR3 comprises 19 residues. The V end lost 3 bases, the J end lost 0 bases, and 21 bases lay between the germline ends.

This clonotype occurred a few times. The rearrangement uses TRBV12-3 or TRBV12-4 and TRBJ2-3; weak D call: TRBD2 (6 bases). The V end lost 6 bases, the J end lost 3 bases, and 28 bases lay between the germline ends. The CDR3 has 19 amino acids. The CDR3 loop reads CASSMPQEGTGVVTDTQYF. The CDR3 DNA sequence: TGTGCCAGCAGCATGCCCCAGGAGGGGACTGGGGTGGTGACAGATACGCAGTATTTT.

V is TRBV20-1 and J is TRBJ2-3; 11 bases line up with TRBD2. The CDR3 has 16 amino acids. Looked up from germline, CDR1 is DFQATT and CDR2 is SNEGSKA (reference sequence). With 6 bases clipped from V and 1 base from J, the junction kept 9 bases outside the gene matches. CDR3 in amino acids: CSARPLAGGRTDTQYF. CDR3 nucleotides: TGCAGTGCCCGACCCTTAGCGGGGGGGCGCACAGATACGCAGTATTTT.

The chain combines TRBV20-1 with TRBJ1-2; D unclear. V lost 0 bases, J lost 5 bases, and 4 bases lay in between. The CDR3 length is 11 residues. From germline, CDR1 is DFQATT and CDR2 SNEGSKA (reference sequence). The CDR3 spells CSARDEYGYTF. CDR3 DNA sequence: TGCAGTGCTAGAGATGAGTATGGCTACACCTTC.

This clonotype showed up many times. The rearrangement joins TRBV7-2 to TRBJ2-1, with D unclear. CDR1 is SGHTA, CDR2 FQGNSA, per germline. V was clipped by 4 bases and J by 9 bases, with 10 bases between them. The CDR3 is 12 residues long. CDR3 residues: CASSSASTEQFF. The CDR3 DNA follows: TGTGCCAGCAGCTCCGCATCTACTGAGCAGTTCTTC.